This TCR beta chain was identified during a study of T cells after yellow fever vaccination. In this sample, this clonotype turned up many times. The V and J ends lost 7 bases and 6 bases respectively, with 18 bases between them. This CDR3 has 14 residues. TCRdb redid the calling of the 5' RACE reads with MiXCR, one entry per CDR3 protein. This table has approximately 580,000 distinct CDR3 sequences, about 17% appearing once. The sequenced sample was PBMCs, obtained 5 days after the first yellow fever vaccination. The V gene is TRBV12-3 or TRBV12-4, the J gene TRBJ2-5; unclear D gene. This TCR derives from a man aged 18-30 years who received the YFV17D yellow fever vaccine. The CDR3 is CASTLGSGLKTQYF. DNA for the CDR3: TGTGCCAGCACCCTTGGATCGGGCTTAAAGACCCAGTACTTC.